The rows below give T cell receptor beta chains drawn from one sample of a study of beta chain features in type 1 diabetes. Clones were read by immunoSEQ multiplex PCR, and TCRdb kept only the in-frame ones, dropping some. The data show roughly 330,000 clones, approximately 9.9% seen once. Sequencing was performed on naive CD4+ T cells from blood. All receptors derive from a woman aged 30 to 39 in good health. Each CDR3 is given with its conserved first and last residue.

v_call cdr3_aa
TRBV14 CASSLSRGGKAYEQYF
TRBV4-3 CASSQGTLLNTGELFF
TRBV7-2 CAGSYLAGDETQYF
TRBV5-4 CASSQDRDRDGYTF
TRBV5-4 CASSTRTAPTHGYTF
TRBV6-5 CASSYSGGGQPQHF
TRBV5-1 CASSPDRGGTYDEQYF
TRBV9 CASSVRSGGSYNEQFF
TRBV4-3 CASSQAGSGLIPGELFF
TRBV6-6 CASIWGLADNEQFF
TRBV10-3 CAIRERGSSYNEQFF
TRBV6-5 CASSHTAGREEFF
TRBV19 CASSTSGTEQFF
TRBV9 CASSVDRTTRQQYF
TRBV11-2 CASSSYYEKSGSGANVLTF
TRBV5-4 CASNPDFSYNEQFF
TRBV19 CASSGETGEQFF
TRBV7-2 CASSLGLNNEQFF
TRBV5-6 CASSFGQARETQYF
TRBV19 CASNRQITDTQYF
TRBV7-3 CASSLSSGNSGANVLTF
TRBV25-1 CASKEVYEQYF
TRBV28 CASTTGYEQYF
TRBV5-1 CASSSRLAGGPGNEQFF
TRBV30 CAWRTGTISLNEKLFF
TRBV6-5 CASTGGGGETQYF
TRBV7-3 CASSEGGTSSYNEQFF
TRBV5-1 CASSLWTSGANEQFF
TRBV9 CASSARGVGKETQYF
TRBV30 CAWSLGQHNEQFF
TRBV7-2 CASTPAGTGSETQYF
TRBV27 CASSLRGRNDGYTF
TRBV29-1 CSVGAGSDQPQHF
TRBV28 CASSQSDWNTGELFF
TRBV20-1 CSARRETQYF
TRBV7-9 CASNSGNQPQHF
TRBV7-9 CASSPQGSTNEKLFF
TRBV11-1 CASSLGLAGDYNEQFF
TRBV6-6 CASSQTSGSSYEQYF
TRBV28 CASRHSSYNEQFF
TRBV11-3 CASSPSGRAGDTQYF
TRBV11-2 CASSPRTSGTYEQYF